Following are 27 T cell receptor beta chains from one sample sequenced in a study of control samples from healthy donors and cancer patients. Only in-frame clones appear in the TCRdb table, and some are missing; sequencing was by immunoSEQ multiplex PCR. The sample lists 60,000 to 75,000 clones; around 80% were seen once. Material for sequencing was blood. The source of these receptors is a man in his sixties in good health.

This sequence joins TRBV2 and TRBJ2-7; 7 bases fit TRBD2. The CDR3 totals 12 residues. CDR1 SNHLY and CDR2 FYNNEI come from the germline V gene. With 9 bases clipped from V and 6 bases from J, the junction kept 8 bases outside the gene matches. The CDR3, as DNA: TGTGCCAGTCGGGGGGACTTATCCGAGCAGTACTTC. This sequence encodes CASRGDLSEQYF.

The chain carries TRBV19 and TRBJ1-6; 8 bases line up with TRBD1. After removal of 10 bases from V and 7 bases from J, the junction contained 6 bases not matched to a gene. There are 13 residues in the CDR3. Germline CDR1 LNHDA, CDR2 SQIVND (reference sequence). The CDR3 spells CATSDRENSPLHF. The CDR3 nucleotides are TGTGCCACCTCGGACAGGGAGAATTCACCCCTCCACTTT.

This clone was detected only once. The chain is built from TRBV19 and TRBJ1-5; D gene unclear. In germline, CDR1 is LNHDA, CDR2 SQIVND (reference sequence). Trimming left V 3 bases short and J 2 bases short, with 14 bases between. This CDR3 is 16 amino acids long. CDR3 nucleotide sequence: TGTGCCAGTAGTATGGCCACGGCCTATGGCAATCAGCCCCAGCATTTT. It translates to CASSMATAYGNQPQHF.

The V call is TRBV3-1 (or the pseudogene TRBV3-2), the J call TRBJ2-1; unclear D gene. CDR3 length equals 13 residues. Trimming removed 1 base at V and 6 bases at J, with 7 bases between. The V gene's germline CDR1 is LGHDT and CDR2 YNNKEL (reference sequence). CDR3 nucleotides: TGTGCCAGCAGCCAAGTAACGGTCAATGAGCAGTTCTTC. Amino acid sequence: CASSQVTVNEQFF.

This chain joins TRBV7-9 and TRBJ2-7, with 7 bases identical to TRBD1. Germline V gives CDR1 SEHNR, CDR2 FQNEAQ (reference sequence). The V gene end was trimmed by 4 bases and the J gene end by 5 bases; junction bases not matched to a gene: 11. The CDR3 runs 15 residues. CDR3 nucleotide sequence: TGTGCCAGCAGCTCACGGACAGGAGGTGTGGACGAGCAGTACTTC. It codes for CASSSRTGGVDEQYF.

V gene TRBV7-6 combines with J gene TRBJ2-6; TRBD2 might be the D (7 bases). The germline gives CDR1 SGHVS, CDR2 FNYEAQ. V shed 1 base and J shed 1 base, with 11 bases lying between them. The CDR3 covers 17 residues. As DNA, the CDR3 is TGTGCCAGCAGCTTAGGAGGGGGGGTATCTGGGGCCAACGTCCTGACTTTC. This gives the protein CASSLGGGVSGANVLTF.

The chain employs TRBV5-4 and TRBJ1-2; D uncertain. V was shortened by 2 bases and J by 9 bases, with 17 bases between the two germline ends. Germline V gene sequence: CDR1 SGHNT, CDR2 YYREEE (reference sequence). The CDR3 runs to 14 residues. The CDR3 nucleotides read TGTGCCAGCAGCTTTGAAAACGGGCAGCGGAGCTACACCTTC. Translation: CASSFENGQRSYTF.

This clone was detected once. The V and J genes are TRBV6-4 and TRBJ2-2; D is ambiguous. The CDR3 extends over 13 amino acids. The V gene's germline CDR1 is MRHNA and CDR2 SNTAGT. The V and J ends lost 2 bases and 0 bases respectively, with 1 base between them. The CDR3 loop reads CASSDPNTGELFF. In DNA, the CDR3 is TGTGCCAGCAGTGACCCGAACACCGGGGAGCTGTTTTTT.

This rearrangement joins TRBV5-4 to TRBJ2-1, with TRBD1 identical over 8 bases. This CDR3 region has 14 residues. V was pared by 6 bases and J by 2 bases, with 4 bases of the junction left unmatched. Germline V gene sequence: CDR1 SGHNT, CDR2 YYREEE (reference sequence). CDR3 in amino acids: CASKEQGAYNEQFF. For the CDR3, the DNA is TGTGCCAGCAAGGAACAGGGGGCCTACAATGAGCAGTTCTTC.

The V gene is TRBV6-4, the J gene TRBJ2-1; 8 nucleotides line up with TRBD2. Germline CDR1 and CDR2: MRHNA and SNTAGT. J lost 6 bases, V lost 4 bases, and 5 bases had no gene match. The CDR3 covers 14 residues. CDR3 DNA sequence: TGTGCCAGCAGTGTCGGACTAGCCGCCAATGAGCAGTTCTTC. This gives the protein CASSVGLAANEQFF.

J is TRBJ1-4 and V is TRBV15, with 10 bases identical to TRBD1. Germline V gives CDR1 LNHNV, CDR2 YYDKDF (reference sequence). This CDR3 region has 14 residues. The V segment lost 3 bases and the J segment 7 bases; nucleotides outside the gene matches: 2. CDR3 amino acids: CATSRDRGIEKLFF. The CDR3 coding sequence is TGTGCCACCAGCAGGGACAGGGGGATTGAAAAACTGTTTTTT.

This clone was seen a handful of times. The rearrangement joins TRBV5-1 to TRBJ1-6; D is possibly TRBD1 (6 bases). This CDR3 is 15 amino acids long. V was shortened by 0 bases and J by 9 bases, with 13 bases between the two germline ends. Germline loops: CDR1 SGHRS, CDR2 YFSETQ. The CDR3 DNA follows: TGCGCCAGCAGCTTGGAGGGGGGCAGGAGTTCACCCCTCCACTTT. Protein sequence: CASSLEGGRSSPLHF. The full variable domain, rest sourced from reference TRBV5-1 and TRBJ1-6, is KAGVTQTPRYLIKTRGQQVTLSCSPISGHRSVSWYQQTPGQGLQFLFEYFSETQRNKGNFPGRFSGRQFSNSRSEMNVSTLELGDSALYLCASSLEGGRSSPLHFGNGTRLTVT.

J is TRBJ2-1 and V is TRBV28, with 10 bases fitting TRBD1. CDR1 is MDHEN, CDR2 SYDVKM, per germline. V lost 5 bases, J lost 8 bases, and 6 bases stayed unmatched. There are 14 residues in the CDR3. CDR3 DNA: TGTGCCAGCAGTCGATCCGGGACAGGGGATGAGCAGTTCTTC. Amino acid sequence: CASSRSGTGDEQFF.

The chain uses TRBV11-2 and TRBJ2-1; D is undetermined. CDR1 SGHAT and CDR2 FQNNGV come from the germline V gene. Deletions cut 0 bases from V and 5 bases from J, with 14 bases between. The CDR3 consists of 16 residues. The CDR3 DNA reads as TGTGCCAGCAGCTTAGATTATCAGGTCATCAACAATGAGCAGTTCTTC. It translates to CASSLDYQVINNEQFF.

V usage is TRBV11-2 and J usage is TRBJ2-3; 7 bases line up with TRBD1. The germline V gene encodes CDR1 SGHAT and CDR2 FQNNGV. The length of the CDR3 is 18 residues. V trimming: 0 bases; J trimming: 6 bases; junction bases outside the gene matches: 15. CDR3 nucleotide sequence: TGTGCCAGCAGCTTAGATCAGGGGCAGGGGGTTCCCTCGGATACGCAGTATTTT. Its translation is CASSLDQGQGVPSDTQYF. The variable domain in full, with the rest retrieved from reference TRBV11-2 and TRBJ2-3, is EAGVAQSPRYKIIEKRQSVAFWCNPISGHATLYWYQQILGQGPKLLIQFQNNGVVDDSQLPKDRFSAERLKGVDSTLKIQPAKLEDSAVYLCASSLDQGQGVPSDTQYFGPGTRLTVL.

The J gene is TRBJ2-7, the V gene TRBV15, with 11 bases that match TRBD2. V lost 3 bases to trimming and J lost 3 bases; unmatched junction nucleotides: 4. Germline V lookup: CDR1 LNHNV, CDR2 YYDKDF (reference sequence). The CDR3 extends over 15 amino acids. CDR3 protein: CATSSRGLAVYEQYF. As DNA, the CDR3 is TGTGCCACCAGCAGTAGGGGACTAGCGGTCTACGAGCAGTACTTC. Filled out from reference TRBV15 and TRBJ2-7, the complete variable domain reads DAMVIQNPRYQVTQFGKPVTLSCSQTLNHNVMYWYQQKSSQAPKLLFHYYDKDFNNEADTPDNFQSRRPNTSFCFLDIRSPGLGDTAMYLCATSSRGLAVYEQYFGPGTRLTVT.

This clone was picked up a small number of times. DNA for the CDR3: TGTGCCATCAGTGAGTCGACGGGCAGGGGTTCCCAAGAGACCCAGTACTTC. Encoded protein: CAISESTGRGSQETQYF. This sequence joins TRBV10-3 and TRBJ2-5; TRBD1 is a possible D gene (6 bases). Germline values: CDR1 ENHRY, CDR2 SYGVKD. This CDR3 is 17 amino acids long. Trimming took 0 bases from V and 1 from J, leaving 15 bases between them.

The genes are TRBV11-2 and TRBJ2-1; D gene unclear. Germline V gene data show CDR1 as SGHAT and CDR2 as FQNNGV. V lost 0 bases to trimming and J lost 8 bases, with 8 bases between them. The CDR3 consists of 13 residues. CDR3 nucleotide sequence: TGTGCCAGCAGCTTAGATCGCAACCATGAGCAGTTCTTC. This sequence encodes CASSLDRNHEQFF.

The CDR3 reads CASSFGGGLTDTQYF. Here the CDR3 DNA reads TGTGCCAGCAGTTTCGGCGGGGGGCTCACAGATACGCAGTATTTT. The gene calls are TRBV27 and TRBJ2-3; TRBD2 matches 8 bases. The V and J ends lost 3 bases and 2 bases, in that order; junction bases with no gene match: 4. There are 15 residues in the CDR3. The germline gives CDR1 MNHEY, CDR2 SMNVEV (reference sequence).

The chain's CDR3 is CASSLWLAGEHEQYF. CDR3 in DNA: TGTGCCAGCAGCTTGTGGCTAGCGGGAGAGCACGAGCAGTACTTC. The rearrangement uses TRBV5-4 and TRBJ2-7; 10 bases align to TRBD2. Germline V gives CDR1 SGHNT, CDR2 YYREEE (reference sequence). The CDR3 totals 15 residues. V shed 1 base, J shed 5 bases, and the junction held 6 bases outside the gene matches.

This chain links TRBV18 with TRBJ2-5; D gene uncertain. CDR1 is KGHSH and CDR2 is LQKENI in the germline V gene. This CDR3 has 13 amino acids. The V gene lost 5 bases and the J gene lost 4 bases, with 11 bases spanning the gap. This CDR3 is CASSVVSGETQYF. Written as DNA, the CDR3 is TGTGCCAGCTCAGTCGTTAGTGGAGAGACCCAGTACTTC.

V gene TRBV4-3 combines with J gene TRBJ1-3; D unresolved. Germline CDR1 LGHNA, CDR2 YSLEER. V lost 4 bases to trimming and J lost 0 bases, with 10 bases between them. CDR3 length: 15 residues. The CDR3 spells CASSRLDTSGNTIYF. The CDR3 nucleotides are TGCGCCAGCAGCCGACTCGACACCTCTGGAAACACCATATATTTT.

The chain recombines TRBV18 with TRBJ2-1; tentatively, D is TRBD1 (6 bases). The germline CDR1 and CDR2 sequences are KGHSH and LQKENI. Trimming removed 2 bases from V and 5 bases from J, with 10 bases in between. This CDR3 region has 14 residues. The DNA for the CDR3 is TGTGCCAGCTCACCAAAAGGGGGACACAATGAGCAGTTCTTC. This codes for CASSPKGGHNEQFF.

V is TRBV4-2 and J is TRBJ2-1; TRBD1 matches 7 bases. Germline CDR1 LGHNA, CDR2 YNFKEQ. The CDR3 totals 12 residues. Trimming took 5 bases from V and 9 from J; bases not matched to a gene: 4. The CDR3 loop reads CASSEQGREQFF. The CDR3 nucleotides are TGTGCCAGCAGCGAACAGGGGCGTGAGCAGTTCTTC.

The chain uses TRBV20-1 and TRBJ2-2; D gene uncertain. The CDR3 covers 15 residues. Trimming took 3 bases from V and 2 from J, leaving 13 bases between them. Germline V gene sequence: CDR1 DFQATT, CDR2 SNEGSKA (reference sequence). CDR3 sequence (DNA): TGCAGTGCTAGTCCCCCGACCCAAAACACCGGGGAGCTGTTTTTT. Translating it yields CSASPPTQNTGELFF.

V gene TRBV19 combines with J gene TRBJ1-5, with 7 bases fitting TRBD1. The germline V gene encodes CDR1 LNHDA and CDR2 SQIVND (reference sequence). The CDR3 totals 19 residues. Trimming took 7 bases from V and 0 from J; bases not matched to a gene: 18. The CDR3 loop reads CASIGSGQKYTISNQPQHF. The CDR3 bases are TGTGCCAGTATCGGATCGGGACAGAAATATACAATTAGCAATCAGCCCCAGCATTTT. Full variable domain (rest looked up from reference TRBV19 and TRBJ1-5): DGGITQSPKYLFRKEGQNVTLSCEQNLNHDAMYWYRQDPGQGLRLIYYSQIVNDFQKGDIAEGYSVSREKKESFPLTVTSAQKNPTAFYLCASIGSGQKYTISNQPQHFGDGTRLSIL.

This rearrangement joins TRBV27 to TRBJ2-3, with D maybe TRBD2 (6 bases). From germline, CDR1 is MNHEY and CDR2 SMNVEV (reference sequence). This CDR3 comprises 17 residues. Trimming cost V 3 bases and J 1 base, with 17 bases left between them. This chain's CDR3 is CASSFGASAKRTDTQYF. CDR3 DNA: TGTGCCAGCAGTTTCGGGGCTAGCGCGAAACGCACAGATACGCAGTATTTT.